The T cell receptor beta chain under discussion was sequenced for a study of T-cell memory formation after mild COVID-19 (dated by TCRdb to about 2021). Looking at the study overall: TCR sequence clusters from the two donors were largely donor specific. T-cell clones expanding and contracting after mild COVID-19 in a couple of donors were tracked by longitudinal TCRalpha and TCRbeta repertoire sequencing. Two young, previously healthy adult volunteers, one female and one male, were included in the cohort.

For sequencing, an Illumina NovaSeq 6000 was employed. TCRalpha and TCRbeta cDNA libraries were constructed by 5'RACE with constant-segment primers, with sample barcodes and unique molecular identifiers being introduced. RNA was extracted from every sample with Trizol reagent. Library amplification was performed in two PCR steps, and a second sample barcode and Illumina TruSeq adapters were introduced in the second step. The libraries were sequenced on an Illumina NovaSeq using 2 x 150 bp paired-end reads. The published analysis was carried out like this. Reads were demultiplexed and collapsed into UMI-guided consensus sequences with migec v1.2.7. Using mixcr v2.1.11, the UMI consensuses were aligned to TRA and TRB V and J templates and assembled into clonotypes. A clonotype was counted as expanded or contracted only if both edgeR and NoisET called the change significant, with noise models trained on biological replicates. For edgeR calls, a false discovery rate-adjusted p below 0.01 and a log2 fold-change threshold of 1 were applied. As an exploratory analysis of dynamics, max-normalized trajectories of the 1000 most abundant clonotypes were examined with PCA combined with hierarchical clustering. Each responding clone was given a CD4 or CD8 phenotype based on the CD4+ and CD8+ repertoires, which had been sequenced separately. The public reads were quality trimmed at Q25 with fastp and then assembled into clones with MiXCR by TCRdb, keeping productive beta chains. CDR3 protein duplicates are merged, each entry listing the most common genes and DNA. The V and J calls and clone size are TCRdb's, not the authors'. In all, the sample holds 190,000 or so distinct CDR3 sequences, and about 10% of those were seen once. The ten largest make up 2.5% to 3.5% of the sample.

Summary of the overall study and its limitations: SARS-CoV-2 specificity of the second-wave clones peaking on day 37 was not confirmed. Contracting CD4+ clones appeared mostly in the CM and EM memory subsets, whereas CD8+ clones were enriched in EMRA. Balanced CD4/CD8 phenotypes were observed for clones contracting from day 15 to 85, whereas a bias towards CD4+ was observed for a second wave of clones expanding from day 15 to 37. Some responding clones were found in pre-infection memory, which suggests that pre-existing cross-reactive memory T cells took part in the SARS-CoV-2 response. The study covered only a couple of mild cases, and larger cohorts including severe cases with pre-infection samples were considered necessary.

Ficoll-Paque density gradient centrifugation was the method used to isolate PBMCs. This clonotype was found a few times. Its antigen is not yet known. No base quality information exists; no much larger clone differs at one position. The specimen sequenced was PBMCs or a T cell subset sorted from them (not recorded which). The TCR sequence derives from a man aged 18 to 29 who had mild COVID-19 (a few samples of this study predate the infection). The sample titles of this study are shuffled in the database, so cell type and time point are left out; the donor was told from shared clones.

The DNA reads TGTGCCAGCAGTTTACCTAGGTCACCCCTCCACTTT. The translation is CASSLPRSPLHF. The chain is encoded by TRBV28 joined to TRBJ1-6, with the D gene not confidently named. The germline V gene yields MDHEN for CDR1 and SYDVKM for CDR2. V is clipped by 2 bases and J by 10 bases, and the sequence between their germline boundaries is 6 bases long. CDR3 length: 12 amino acids, cysteine to phenylalanine. CDR3 DNA is the only sequence kept; it has 36 bases, read in frame from the first base.